The clone carrying this T cell receptor beta chain came up many times. The sample belongs to a study of T-cell reconstitution after alpha-beta-depleted transplantation in children. V was pared by 2 bases and J by 7 bases, with 15 bases between. Germline V gene data show CDR1 as GTSNPN and CDR2 as SVGIG (reference sequence). The length of the CDR3 is 14 residues. Unique molecular identifiers were used in preparing the TCRbeta library. TCRdb re-derived calls from the PCR reads in MiXCR, one entry per CDR3 protein. Here the sample spans about 460,000 distinct CDR3 sequences, roughly an eighth being singletons.

The clonotype originates from a human donor who donated a stem cell graft to a child with combined immunodeficiency. Sequences were derived from PBMCs from the stem cell graft donor, sampled from the stem cell graft. The rearrangement links TRBV30 to TRBJ2-1; tentative D call: TRBD2 (6 bases). CDR3 in amino acids: CAWSSGREPNEQFF. The CDR3 DNA reads as TGTGCCTGGAGTTCGGGACGGGAGCCTAATGAGCAGTTCTTC.